The clone carrying this T cell receptor (beta chain) was seen repeatedly, ten times or more. Its antigen remains unidentified. None of the patients had undergone any treatment ahead of thyroid surgery. This record comes from a study of metastatic and nonmetastatic thyroid tumors. Turning to the study itself: The study looked at repertoires side by side in blood and in tumor or nodule tissue from malignant and benign thyroid patients.

As originally analysed: It was from CDR3 differences across clinicopathological groups that a distant-metastasis classifier for papillary thyroid cancer was built. TCRdb ran MiXCR on the PCR reads. The V and J calls follow TCRdb's processing rather than the paper's. The sample carries about 85,000 clones, over 8.5% recorded once. Study-wide findings and caveats: According to reports, the diversity of TCR beta was significantly higher in malignant thyroid tumors than in benign nodules, and this held in both blood and tumor samples.

This clonotype was obtained from a female donor with papillary thyroid cancer or a benign thyroid nodule (not recorded which). Some clones in this sample may be carry-over from other donors' samples. Material: blood.

The CDR3 coding sequence is TGTGCCAGCAGCTTAAGGGGGGGACAGGCAGCCAATTCACCCCTCCACTTT. Protein: CASSLRGGQAANSPLHF. V usage is TRBV7-3 and J usage is TRBJ1-6; 8 nucleotides agree with TRBD1. Losses at the gene ends were 1 base for V and 7 bases for J; bases not matched to a gene: 9. CDR1 and CDR2 (germline): SGHTA, FQGTGA. The CDR3 is made up of 17 amino acids.